This TCR beta chain was captured by sequencing in a study of regulatory T cells in long-lasting Graves disease. Study-wide points: Persistent patients had a count of shared public clonotypes (about 2,500) that exceeded that of new patients (around 1,000). Exclusively peripheral blood, rather than thyroid tissue, was studied. Persistent Graves' patients showed reduced TCR diversity versus newly diagnosed patients.

Documented time point: persistent/refractory GD, antithyroid drugs over 5 years with positive TRAb. With RNA extracted from PBMCs as input, the TCR library was made. With iRepertoire HTBI primers and Arm-PCR of CDR3 regions, TCR beta libraries were built. TCRdb redid the calling of the multiplex PCR reads with MiXCR, one entry per CDR3 protein. The table includes under 350,000 distinct CDR3 sequences, approximately 20% detected once. The CDR3 spans 15 residues. Germline CDR1 MGHDK, CDR2 SYGVNS. Losses at the gene ends were 3 bases for V and 7 bases for J; bases not matched to a gene: 5. This clonotype was seen only a few times. The antigen is not known.

The input for sequencing was peripheral blood mononuclear cells (PBMCs), taken when the disease was refractory, from a patient treated with antithyroid drugs. This sequence joins TRBV25-1 and TRBJ1-6; TRBD1 aligns across 8 bases. The origin of this receptor is a female donor with Graves disease. CDR3 loop: CASSETGVLNSPLHF. The CDR3 bases are TGTGCCAGCAGTGAGACAGGGGTTTTGAATTCACCCCTCCACTTT.